This T cell receptor (beta chain) originates from a study of cytomegalovirus exposure and HLA in healthy donors. Nominally healthy donors were sampled, though unrecorded immune exposures were likely. This clone appeared a few times. PCR used 60 Vbeta primers and 13 Jbeta primers. Authors' data handling: The authors later counted about 80 million unique TCR beta chains, 9 million to 14 million of them shared. Clones were sequenced by immunoSEQ multiplex PCR, and TCRdb holds only the in-frame ones, with some missing. From that table come the V and J calls and clone size; the DNA was used to work out D and trimming. The profile covers approximately 150,000 clones, with 80% appearing a single time and approximately 9.8% taken by the ten largest. This TCR was recovered from a man aged 18-30 years in good health and CMV-seropositive. Sequencing was performed on PBMCs.

The CDR3 coding sequence is TGTGCCAGCAGCTTCGGACAGGTGAACACTGAAGCTTTCTTT. Its translation: CASSFGQVNTEAFF. The chain employs TRBV5-5 and TRBJ1-1, with TRBD1 matching over 7 bases. Trimming removed 2 bases from V and 0 bases from J; junction bases left unmatched: 1. The germline gives CDR1 SGHKS, CDR2 YYEKEE (reference sequence). This CDR3 is built from 14 residues.